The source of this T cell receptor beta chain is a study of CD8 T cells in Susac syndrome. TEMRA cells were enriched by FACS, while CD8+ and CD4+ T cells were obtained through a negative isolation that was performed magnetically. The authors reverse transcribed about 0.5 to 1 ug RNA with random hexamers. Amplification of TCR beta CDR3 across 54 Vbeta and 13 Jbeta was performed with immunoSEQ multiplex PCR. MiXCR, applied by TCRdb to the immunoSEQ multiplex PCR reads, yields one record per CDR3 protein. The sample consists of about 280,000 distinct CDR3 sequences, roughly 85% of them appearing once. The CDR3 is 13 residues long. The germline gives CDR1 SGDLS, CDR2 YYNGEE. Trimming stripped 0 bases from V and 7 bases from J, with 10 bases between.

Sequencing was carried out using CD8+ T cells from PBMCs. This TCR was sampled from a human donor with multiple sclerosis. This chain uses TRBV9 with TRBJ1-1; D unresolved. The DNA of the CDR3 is TGTGCCAGCAGCGTAGTATCTGCCGGTGAAGCTTTCTTT. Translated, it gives CASSVVSAGEAFF.